In this sample, the clone carrying this T cell receptor (beta chain) turned up many times. Its antigen remains unknown. The V end was cut by 6 bases, the J end by 0 bases, with 3 bases between. The CDR3 length is 13 residues. TCRdb reanalysed the 5' RACE reads using MiXCR and keeps one entry per CDR3 protein. The sample shows some 350,000 distinct CDR3 sequences, roughly 4.3% of them seen only once. The sample belongs to a study of T cells after yellow fever vaccination. Findings and limits, study-wide: When the response was secondary, it was weaker but reached its peak faster, day 5 versus 15.

This clonotype originated in a man between 18 and 29 years old who received the YFV17D yellow fever vaccine. The J gene is TRBJ2-6, the V gene TRBV12-3 or TRBV12-4; D gene uncertain. This specimen was PBMCs, taken 5 days after the yellow fever booster vaccination. The CDR3 coding sequence is TGTGCCAGCAGGAACTCTGGGGCCAACGTCCTGACTTTC. It codes for CASRNSGANVLTF.